The present entry profiles one T cell receptor beta chain with its context. This receptor's antigen is unknown. No much larger clone is present one base from it, and per-base qualities are unavailable. The data were taken from a study of blood T cells in healthy people across ages (dated by TCRdb to 2013 to 2016). Looking at the study overall: Template switching captured roughly one uniquely barcoded TCR beta cDNA molecule per two T cells in model experiments. Age-related changes in TCR beta repertoire diversity were measured in the study by deep sequencing normalized with unique cDNA molecular identifiers. Donors were grouped into four age groups: young (average approximately 15 years), middle-aged (roughly 37), aged (roughly 67) and long-lived (approximately 78). Donors of different ages were randomly distributed across sequencing lanes to avoid experimental bias. Using the same blood draw, the study looked at two additional independent replicas of 1 million unique cDNA reads for two donors, one aged 18 to 30 and the other aged 80 or older. Study-level results and caveats: Observed TCR beta diversity per million T cells fell roughly linearly with age, and a significant reduction was already apparent by age roughly 40. Since profiling was done on bulk unsorted PBMCs, naive and antigen-experienced compartments could not be conclusively compared. Compared with the aged group, the long-lived group had more naive CD4+ T cells, fewer expanded clones and increased TCR diversity, suggesting age selection. Estimates of total diversity from one million sequenced T cells were regarded as lower bounds and underestimates. Because donor CMV infection status was unknown, age-related changes in expanded clonotypes were potentially confounded. There was a strong correlation between observed TCR beta diversity and the percentage of naive T cells measured by flow cytometry.

Measured from the cysteine to the phenylalanine, the CDR3 is 12 residues long. The entry retains the CDR3 DNA only, 36 bases that are in frame from base 1. The V end loses 6 bases and the J end loses 0 bases, and a stretch of 5 bases separates them. The library was produced with 5' RACE. The instrument was an Illumina HiSeq 2500. A second 7 to 11 cycle PCR used a sample-barcoded 5' primer and a J-beta primer mix. A unique molecular identifier was introduced onto each TCR beta cDNA molecule by a template-switch 5' adaptor carrying 12 random nucleotides. Each sample yielded at least 3 million CDR3-containing paired-end reads. First-strand cDNA was synthesized from all RNA with the Mint cDNA synthesis kit, primed by a TRBC-specific oligonucleotide. Following uracil-DNA glycosylase treatment, all cDNA underwent a first 18-cycle PCR with the universal primers M1SS and BC2_uni_R. The paper's processing steps were these. Normalization of each sample was performed by random selection of 1 million high-quality reads, each carrying a distinct molecular identifier. Instead of being binned into consensus sequences, reads that shared molecular identifiers were thrown out. MiTCR, with a Q25 quality threshold and the strictest error-elimination algorithm, was used for CDR3 identification, clonotype clustering and error correction. A nonparametric unseen species model with Euler transformation was used to estimate lower-bound total TCR beta diversity. TCRdb applied fastp at Q25 and MiXCR to the public reads, then kept only in-frame beta chains. For every CDR3 protein sequence, its rows merge into one entry that carries the most common genes and DNA. TCRdb's processing, not the authors' own work, is the source of the V and J calls. The sample table shows roughly 800,000 distinct CDR3 sequences, and around 36% are seen once. The ten largest clonotypes hold 10% to 15% of the sample.

The donors were roughly 38 Caucasian individuals from Russia, aged roughly 6 to 90 years, who were systemically healthy. About 10 milliliters of peripheral blood were collected from each donor into EDTA-treated Vacutainer tubes. Ficoll-Paque density-gradient centrifugation was used to isolate PBMCs, with at least 6.5 million per sample. Trizol reagent was used to extract total RNA from the PBMCs, yielding at least 5.5 micrograms per sample. Naive CD45RAhigh/CD27high T cell percentages were measured by flow cytometry on a PBMC aliquot from every donor. Sequencing used blood. This sequence uses TRBV12-3 or TRBV12-4 and TRBJ1-1, with an unclear D gene assignment. This TCR was recovered from a man younger than 30 in good health. The CDR3 in this case is CASREMNTEAFF. The nucleotide sequence reads as follows: TGTGCCAGCAGGGAGATGAACACTGAAGCTTTCTTT.